This T cell receptor (beta chain) comes out of a study of T cell responses to AZD1222 COVID-19 vaccine. Study-wide results and caveats: Clonal diversity may have been underestimated, and the donors were mostly white British, with more females than males. Spike regions recognized by vaccine-associated CD4 TCRs spanned the protein, led by 160-218 and 743-854.

The CDR3 spans 16 residues. CDR1 is SGHRS, CDR2 YFSETQ, per germline. With 0 bases removed from V and 0 bases from J, the gap between germline ends came to 10 bases. Profiling relied on immunoSEQ multiplex PCR, and the TCRdb table lists in-frame clones only, not all of them. The data contain about 150,000 clones, roughly 87% of them singletons. Regarding this clone: Antigen: not known.

The clonotype was recovered from an adult who received the AZD1222 COVID-19 vaccine. The sample in question was peripheral blood, obtained 28 days after the second AZD1222 dose. The chain employs TRBV5-1 and TRBJ1-3, with D tentatively TRBD1 (6 bases). CDR3: CASSLDRGSSGNTIYF. In DNA, the CDR3 is TGCGCCAGCAGCTTGGATAGGGGGAGCTCTGGAAACACCATATATTTT.